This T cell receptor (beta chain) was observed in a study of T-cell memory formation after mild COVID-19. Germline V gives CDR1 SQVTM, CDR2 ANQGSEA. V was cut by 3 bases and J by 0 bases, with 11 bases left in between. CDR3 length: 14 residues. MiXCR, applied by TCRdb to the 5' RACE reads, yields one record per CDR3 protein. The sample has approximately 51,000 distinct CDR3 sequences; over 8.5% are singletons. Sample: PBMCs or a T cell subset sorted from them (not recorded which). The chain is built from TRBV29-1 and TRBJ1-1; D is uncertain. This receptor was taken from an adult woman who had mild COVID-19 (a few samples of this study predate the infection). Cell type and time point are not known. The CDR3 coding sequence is TGCAGCGTTGAGGACGCGCACATGAACACTGAAGCTTTCTTT. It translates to CSVEDAHMNTEAFF.